There are many counts of the clone carrying this T cell receptor (beta chain). Antigen specificity is unknown. Noted time point: newly diagnosed GD, antithyroid drugs for less than 3 months. Extracted PBMC RNA gave rise to the TCR library. The sample belongs to a study of regulatory T cells in long-lasting Graves disease. Whole-study findings and limits: Having few samples may have compromised the accuracy.

The germline gives CDR1 ENHRY, CDR2 SYGVKD. This CDR3 region has 14 residues. The J segment lost 0 bases and the V segment lost 4 bases, leaving 1 base of the junction unmatched. Construction of the TCR beta libraries employed iRepertoire HTBI primers in conjunction with Arm-PCR of CDR3 regions. TCRdb reprocessed the multiplex PCR reads with MiXCR, giving one entry per CDR3 protein. This sample has a few hundred thousand distinct CDR3 sequences, with approximately 20% found just once. The sample was peripheral blood mononuclear cells (PBMCs), taken at new diagnosis, from a patient treated with antithyroid drugs. This sequence joins TRBV10-3 and TRBJ1-1, with TRBD1 matching over 8 bases. The sequence was collected from a female donor with Graves disease. The CDR3: CAISVTGVNTEAFF. CDR3 in DNA: TGTGCCATCAGTGTGACAGGGGTGAACACTGAAGCTTTCTTT.